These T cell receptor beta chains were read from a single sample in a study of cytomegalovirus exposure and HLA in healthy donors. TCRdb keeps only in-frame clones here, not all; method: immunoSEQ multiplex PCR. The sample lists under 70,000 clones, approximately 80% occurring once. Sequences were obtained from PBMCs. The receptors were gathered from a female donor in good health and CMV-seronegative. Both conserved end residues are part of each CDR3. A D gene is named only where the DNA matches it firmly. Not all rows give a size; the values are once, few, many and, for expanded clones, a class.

CDR3nt: TGTGCCAGCCGACGGCGGGAGGGCCCCCCAGATACGCAGTATTTT
CDR3aa: CASRRREGPPDTQYF
d_gene: TRBD2
v_gene: TRBV27
abundance: -
j_gene: TRBJ2-3

CDR3nt: TGTGCCTGGTTTTTAGGGACAGGGGGCGGTGGCTACACCTTC
CDR3aa: CAWFLGTGGGGYTF
d_gene: TRBD1
v_gene: TRBV30
abundance: -
j_gene: TRBJ1-2

CDR3nt: TGTGCCAGCAGTCCAGCGGGACTAGCGGGGGGTAATGAGCAGTTCTTC
CDR3aa: CASSPAGLAGGNEQFF
d_gene: TRBD2
v_gene: TRBV7-3
abundance: few
j_gene: TRBJ2-1

CDR3nt: TGTGCCAGCAGAAGGACAGGAGGTGGTCAGGATGAGCAGTTCTTC
CDR3aa: CASRRTGGGQDEQFF
d_gene: TRBD1
v_gene: TRBV2
abundance: -
j_gene: TRBJ2-1

CDR3nt: TGCGCCAGCAGCCAAGCTGCGGGGGGGAACACAGATACGCAGTATTTT
CDR3aa: CASSQAAGGNTDTQYF
d_gene: TRBD2
v_gene: TRBV4-1
abundance: -
j_gene: TRBJ2-3

CDR3nt: TGTGCCAGCAGTTTAACCGGGAACTATGGCTACACCTTC
CDR3aa: CASSLTGNYGYTF
d_gene: -
v_gene: TRBV28
abundance: -
j_gene: TRBJ1-2

CDR3nt: TGTGCCAGCAGCTTATTCGGGAGGTCGAGCTCTGGGGCCAACGTCCTGACTTTC
CDR3aa: CASSLFGRSSSGANVLTF
d_gene: TRBD2
v_gene: TRBV13
abundance: -
j_gene: TRBJ2-6

CDR3nt: TGCGCCAGCAGTGCCCCCCGGTTTGGACTAAATTCACCCCTCCACTTT
CDR3aa: CASSAPRFGLNSPLHF
d_gene: -
v_gene: TRBV10-1
abundance: -
j_gene: TRBJ1-6

CDR3nt: TGCGCCAGCAGCCCCGGGACAGCGTCGAACACCGGGGAGCTGTTTTTT
CDR3aa: CASSPGTASNTGELFF
d_gene: TRBD1
v_gene: TRBV5-1
abundance: once
j_gene: TRBJ2-2

CDR3nt: TGTGCCAGCAGTACATACACTAGCGGGACTTTTCGCGGTGAGCAGTACTTC
CDR3aa: CASSTYTSGTFRGEQYF
d_gene: TRBD2
v_gene: TRBV28
abundance: -
j_gene: TRBJ2-7

CDR3nt: TGTGCCACCAGCACGTACGGACTAGCGGAGGCCGGAAGGAATACGCAGTATTTT
CDR3aa: CATSTYGLAEAGRNTQYF
d_gene: TRBD2
v_gene: TRBV15
abundance: -
j_gene: TRBJ2-3

CDR3nt: TGTGCCAGCACCCACCTGCTAGCGGGGGTTTTTACGAACACCGGGGAGCTGTTTTTT
CDR3aa: CASTHLLAGVFTNTGELFF
d_gene: TRBD2
v_gene: TRBV11-2
abundance: -
j_gene: TRBJ2-2

CDR3nt: TGTGCCAGCAGCTTAGCGGGGGGACGGATTGTCAGGTACACCTTC
CDR3aa: CASSLAGGRIVRYTF
d_gene: -
v_gene: TRBV7-2
abundance: -
j_gene: TRBJ1-2

CDR3nt: TGTGCCAGCAGCCCTTCCGGGGGACTCTACAATGAGCAGTTCTTC
CDR3aa: CASSPSGGLYNEQFF
d_gene: -
v_gene: TRBV28
abundance: once
j_gene: TRBJ2-1

CDR3nt: TGTGCCAGTAGTAGAGGGGGGGCTATCTACGAGCAGTACTTC
CDR3aa: CASSRGGAIYEQYF
d_gene: -
v_gene: TRBV19
abundance: -
j_gene: TRBJ2-7

CDR3nt: TGTGCCAGCAGCGCCCTCTGGCAGGGGCTAGCGGGTTCCTACGAGCAGTACTTC
CDR3aa: CASSALWQGLAGSYEQYF
d_gene: TRBD2
v_gene: TRBV5-6
abundance: -
j_gene: TRBJ2-7

CDR3nt: TGTGCCAGTAGTTCCGGGACTAGCGGTAAAAACATTCAGTACTTC
CDR3aa: CASSSGTSGKNIQYF
d_gene: TRBD2
v_gene: TRBV19
abundance: once
j_gene: TRBJ2-4

CDR3nt: TGTGCCAGCAGCGGGGGGGGGTATCAAGAGACCCAGTACTTC
CDR3aa: CASSGGGYQETQYF
d_gene: TRBD2
v_gene: TRBV28
abundance: -
j_gene: TRBJ2-5

CDR3nt: TGTGCCAGTAGTCCCAACAGGGATCACACTGAAGCTTTCTTT
CDR3aa: CASSPNRDHTEAFF
d_gene: -
v_gene: TRBV19
abundance: -
j_gene: TRBJ1-1

CDR3nt: TGTGCCAGCAGCCCGAACCGGGACAGGGGGCACGAGCAGTACTTC
CDR3aa: CASSPNRDRGHEQYF
d_gene: TRBD1
v_gene: TRBV7-9
abundance: -
j_gene: TRBJ2-7

CDR3nt: TGTGCCAGTAGTATAGGGCCCCTAGGGGGGGGCATTCAGTACTTC
CDR3aa: CASSIGPLGGGIQYF
d_gene: -
v_gene: TRBV19
abundance: -
j_gene: TRBJ2-4

CDR3nt: TGTGCCAGCTCACCCACAGGGCGAGCCAGCAATCAGCCCCAGCATTTT
CDR3aa: CASSPTGRASNQPQHF
d_gene: -
v_gene: TRBV18
abundance: -
j_gene: TRBJ1-5

CDR3nt: TGTGCCAGCATCTCGACTAGCGGGGGTACTATGGTGGTCTTC
CDR3aa: CASISTSGGTMVVF
d_gene: TRBD2
v_gene: TRBV6-6
abundance: -
j_gene: TRBJ2-1

CDR3nt: TGTGCCAGCAGCCCGGGGAGGTTGTTTTCGGGAGAGACCCAGTACTTC
CDR3aa: CASSPGRLFSGETQYF
d_gene: -
v_gene: TRBV7-3
abundance: once
j_gene: TRBJ2-5

CDR3nt: TGTGCCAGCAGTTACTGGGGAAGGGGGAACACTGAAGCTTTCTTT
CDR3aa: CASSYWGRGNTEAFF
d_gene: -
v_gene: TRBV6-5
abundance: -
j_gene: TRBJ1-1

CDR3nt: TGTGCCAGCAGCCCAGGGTATAGAACCTACGAGCAGTACTTC
CDR3aa: CASSPGYRTYEQYF
d_gene: -
v_gene: TRBV9
abundance: -
j_gene: TRBJ2-7

CDR3nt: TGTGCCAGCAGCTCCCGAGTTATCCTTGGTGAGCAGTTCTTC
CDR3aa: CASSSRVILGEQFF
d_gene: -
v_gene: TRBV27
abundance: -
j_gene: TRBJ2-1

CDR3nt: TGTGCCAGCAGCTTAGAGCCGTCCGGGACAGCAGGCTACACCTTC
CDR3aa: CASSLEPSGTAGYTF
d_gene: TRBD1
v_gene: TRBV11-2
abundance: -
j_gene: TRBJ1-2

CDR3nt: TGTGCCAGCCGTCCGGAGTATGGCTACACCTTC
CDR3aa: CASRPEYGYTF
d_gene: -
v_gene: TRBV28
abundance: few
j_gene: TRBJ1-2

CDR3nt: TGTGCCAGCAGTGGGGACCTCAGGAGGGTAGAGACCCAGTACTTC
CDR3aa: CASSGDLRRVETQYF
d_gene: -
v_gene: TRBV25-1
abundance: few
j_gene: TRBJ2-5

CDR3nt: TGTGCCAGCAGCCCCATATCAGTGGGCACCGTCTCCTACGAGCAGTACTTC
CDR3aa: CASSPISVGTVSYEQYF
d_gene: -
v_gene: TRBV7-9
abundance: -
j_gene: TRBJ2-7

CDR3nt: TGTGCCAGCAGCTGGACTCCGGAGACAACCCCCTACGAGCAGTACTTC
CDR3aa: CASSWTPETTPYEQYF
d_gene: -
v_gene: TRBV5-5
abundance: -
j_gene: TRBJ2-7

CDR3nt: TGTGCCAGCAACAATCCACCGGTCACGGCAGACAATAGCAATCAGCCCCAGCATTTT
CDR3aa: CASNNPPVTADNSNQPQHF
d_gene: -
v_gene: TRBV11-3
abundance: -
j_gene: TRBJ1-5

CDR3nt: TGTGCCAGCAGTTCCCGCTCCTACGAGCAGTACTTC
CDR3aa: CASSSRSYEQYF
d_gene: -
v_gene: TRBV27
abundance: -
j_gene: TRBJ2-7

CDR3nt: TGTGCCAGCAGCCAGGACACCCCAGATACGCAGTATTTT
CDR3aa: CASSQDTPDTQYF
d_gene: -
v_gene: TRBV7-9
abundance: few
j_gene: TRBJ2-3

CDR3nt: TGCGCCAGCAGCCAAGATCTTAAGGATCGGGAAGATACGCAGTATTTT
CDR3aa: CASSQDLKDREDTQYF
d_gene: -
v_gene: TRBV4-3
abundance: few
j_gene: TRBJ2-3

CDR3nt: TGTGCCAGCAGTTCACCACCGGGACAGGGCCATGAAAAACTGTTTTTT
CDR3aa: CASSSPPGQGHEKLFF
d_gene: TRBD1
v_gene: TRBV28
abundance: -
j_gene: TRBJ1-4

CDR3nt: TGCAGCGTTCTACGCACAGATACGCAGTATTTT
CDR3aa: CSVLRTDTQYF
d_gene: -
v_gene: TRBV29-1
abundance: few
j_gene: TRBJ2-3

CDR3nt: TGTGCCAGCAAAGAACCAGGTCTGGAGACCCAGTACTTC
CDR3aa: CASKEPGLETQYF
d_gene: -
v_gene: TRBV25-1
abundance: -
j_gene: TRBJ2-5

CDR3nt: TGCGCCAGCAGCCAAGATTTGGCAGGGAACAACTATGGCTACACCTTC
CDR3aa: CASSQDLAGNNYGYTF
d_gene: -
v_gene: TRBV4-1
abundance: few
j_gene: TRBJ1-2

CDR3nt: TGTGCCAGCAGCGCACCCGGCGGACTAGCGGTCACCGGGGAGCTGTTTTTT
CDR3aa: CASSAPGGLAVTGELFF
d_gene: TRBD2
v_gene: TRBV9
abundance: once
j_gene: TRBJ2-2

CDR3nt: TGTGCTAGCAGCAACGGCCATGGGCTAGCGACCTACGAGCAGTACTTC
CDR3aa: CASSNGHGLATYEQYF
d_gene: -
v_gene: TRBV7-2
abundance: -
j_gene: TRBJ2-7

CDR3nt: TGTGCCAGCAGCTTTTACCGGGGCACAGATACGCAGTATTTT
CDR3aa: CASSFYRGTDTQYF
d_gene: -
v_gene: TRBV5-6
abundance: -
j_gene: TRBJ2-3

CDR3nt: TGTGCCAGCAGCCAGGGACTAGCGGATCCCTACAATGAGCAGTTCTTC
CDR3aa: CASSQGLADPYNEQFF
d_gene: TRBD2
v_gene: TRBV16
abundance: -
j_gene: TRBJ2-1

CDR3nt: TGTGCCAGCAGTCGGAAGACAGGGGACACTGAAGCTTTCTTT
CDR3aa: CASSRKTGDTEAFF
d_gene: TRBD1
v_gene: TRBV2
abundance: -
j_gene: TRBJ1-1

CDR3nt: TGTGCCAGCAGCGCGCAGGGGAACACCGGGGAGCTGTTTTTT
CDR3aa: CASSAQGNTGELFF
d_gene: -
v_gene: TRBV7-3
abundance: -
j_gene: TRBJ2-2